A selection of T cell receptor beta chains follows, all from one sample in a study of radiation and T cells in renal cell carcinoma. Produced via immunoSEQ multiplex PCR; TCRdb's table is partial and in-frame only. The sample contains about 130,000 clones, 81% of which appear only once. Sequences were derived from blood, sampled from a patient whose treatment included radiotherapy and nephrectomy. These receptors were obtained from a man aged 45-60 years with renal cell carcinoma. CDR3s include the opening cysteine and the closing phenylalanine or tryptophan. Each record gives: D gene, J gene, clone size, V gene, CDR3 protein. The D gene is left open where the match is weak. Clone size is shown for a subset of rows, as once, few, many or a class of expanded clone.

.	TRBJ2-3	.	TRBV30	CAWGRSTDTQYF
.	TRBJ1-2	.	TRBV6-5	CASSLGAGSYIYTF
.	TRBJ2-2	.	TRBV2	CASSDLGLYTGELFF
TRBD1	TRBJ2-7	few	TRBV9	CASSVNKQGVIDEQYF
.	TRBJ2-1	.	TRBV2	CASRATEQFF
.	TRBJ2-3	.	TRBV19	CASTASDPSTDTQYF
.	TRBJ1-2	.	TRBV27	CASKLDSLNYGYTF
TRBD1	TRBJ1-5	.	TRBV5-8	CASSSDGTGNQPQHF
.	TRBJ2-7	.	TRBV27	CASSGNRAALAEQYF
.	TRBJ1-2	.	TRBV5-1	CASSPEGSWARGYTF
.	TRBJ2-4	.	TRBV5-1	CASRTGMGNIQYF
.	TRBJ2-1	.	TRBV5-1	CASSLSVGQLSYNEQFF
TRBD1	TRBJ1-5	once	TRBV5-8	CASSRQGWSNQPQHF
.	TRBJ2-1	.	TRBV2	CASSGLVRSYNEQFF
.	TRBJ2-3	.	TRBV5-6	CASSLGQPDTQYF
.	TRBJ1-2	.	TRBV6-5	CASSRVGLSYTF
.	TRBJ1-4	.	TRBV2	CASTPGGGGLTEKLFF
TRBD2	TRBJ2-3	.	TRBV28	CASSLLAGDGDTQYF
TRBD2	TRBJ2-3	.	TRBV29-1	CSARGGGTDTQYF
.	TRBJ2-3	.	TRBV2	CASSERETDTQYF
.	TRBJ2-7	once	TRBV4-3	CASSQDFTDIYEQYF
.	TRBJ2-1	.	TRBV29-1	CSVERGPYNEQFF
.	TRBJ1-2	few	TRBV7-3	CASSLAGDYGYTF
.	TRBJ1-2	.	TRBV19	CASSNLGRGYTF
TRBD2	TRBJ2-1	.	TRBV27	CASSLTSGSLGEQFF
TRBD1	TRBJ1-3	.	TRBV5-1	CASSPGTGGHFGNTIYF